These T cell receptor beta chains were read from a single sample in a study of cytomegalovirus exposure and HLA in healthy donors. TCRdb's copy holds only in-frame clones and misses some; the assay was immunoSEQ multiplex PCR. The listing contains approximately 180,000 clones. The sample comprised PBMCs. The origin of the receptors is a man under 40 in good health and CMV-seronegative. Both conserved end residues are part of each CDR3. The D gene is left open where the match is weak.

D,J,V,DNA,CDR3
-,TRBJ2-3,TRBV10-1,TGCGCCAGCAGTGAGTTCGCACTGACAGATACGCAGTATTTT,CASSEFALTDTQYF
TRBD1,TRBJ2-7,TRBV27,TGTGCCAGCAGTTCAGGGGGCGTACTGTACGAGCAGTACTTC,CASSSGGVLYEQYF
TRBD2,TRBJ2-7,TRBV7-9,TGTGCCAGCAGCTTCCTGACTAGCGGCGCCTCGGGTTACGAGCAGTACTTC,CASSFLTSGASGYEQYF
TRBD1,TRBJ2-3,TRBV11-3,TGTGCCAGCAGCTCTGGACAGGGGGCAGATACGCAGTATTTT,CASSSGQGADTQYF
-,TRBJ1-2,TRBV10-2,TGCGCCAGCAGTGGGCGCGACAGGCGCAGTGGCTACACCTTC,CASSGRDRRSGYTF
-,TRBJ1-1,TRBV11-3,TGTGCCAGCAGCTTATCCCCGTCAGTCCCGGAAGCTTTCTTT,CASSLSPSVPEAFF
-,TRBJ1-2,TRBV5-1,TGCGCCAGCAGCTCCTTAACACAGAACTATGGCTACACCTTC,CASSSLTQNYGYTF
-,TRBJ2-7,TRBV27,TGTGCCAGCAGTTTACCAGCCGGGGAGCAGTACTTC,CASSLPAGEQYF
-,TRBJ1-2,TRBV20-1,TGCAGTGCCGCAGGGCCCTATGGCTACACCTTC,CSAAGPYGYTF
TRBD2,TRBJ2-7,TRBV29-1,TGCAGCGTTGTTACTAGCGGGGCGCCCTACGAGCAGTACTTC,CSVVTSGAPYEQYF
-,TRBJ2-1,TRBV9,TGTGCCAGCAGCGTAATGGGGGGATCCTACAATGAGCAGTTCTTC,CASSVMGGSYNEQFF
-,TRBJ1-1,TRBV6-5,TGTGCCATTCGGGAAGGGAGGAACACTGAAGCTTTCTTT,CAIREGRNTEAFF
-,TRBJ1-1,TRBV5-1,TGCGCCAGCAGCTTGGAACTGAGATTAAACACTGAAGCTTTCTTT,CASSLELRLNTEAFF
-,TRBJ1-5,TRBV27,TGTGCCAGCAGTTTAGAGGGAGCGAGCAATCAGCCCCAGCATTTT,CASSLEGASNQPQHF
-,TRBJ2-7,TRBV30,TGTGCCTGGAGTCCCCGTAACGAGCAGTACTTC,CAWSPRNEQYF
-,TRBJ2-3,TRBV19,TGTGCCAGTACCATAGCGGTGCACACAGATACGCAGTATTTT,CASTIAVHTDTQYF
TRBD2,TRBJ2-5,TRBV30,TGTGCCTGGGGAAAGGGGCTAGCGGGAGGACAAGAGACCCAGTACTTC,CAWGKGLAGGQETQYF
-,TRBJ1-3,TRBV30,TGTGCCTGGAAGCCTGGAAACACCATATATTTT,CAWKPGNTIYF
-,TRBJ1-1,TRBV30,TGTGCCTGGAGTGTACTGGAGGAGGAAGCTTTCTTT,CAWSVLEEEAFF
-,TRBJ1-1,TRBV19,TGTGCCAGTTCCAACCTAGTCCCCCGTAGGAGCATGAACACTGAAGCTTTCTTT,CASSNLVPRRSMNTEAFF
-,TRBJ1-1,TRBV5-1,TGCGCCAGCAGAAGCGGGAGGACTGTGGGGACTGAAGCTTTCTTT,CASRSGRTVGTEAFF
-,TRBJ2-7,TRBV2,TGTGCCAGCAGTGAAGTCAAGGGGGCCTACGAGCAGTACTTC,CASSEVKGAYEQYF
-,TRBJ1-2,TRBV9,TGTGCCAGCAGCGTAGTTGAGGGAGGCTATGGCTACACCTTC,CASSVVEGGYGYTF
TRBD1,TRBJ1-5,TRBV4-3,TGCGCCAGCAGCCTCAGGACAGGAGATCAGCCCCAGCATTTT,CASSLRTGDQPQHF
-,TRBJ1-6,TRBV30,TGTGCCCTTGGGAGGGACTTACTGCTCTATAATTCACCCCTCCACTTT,CALGRDLLLYNSPLHF
-,TRBJ2-7,TRBV15,TGTGCCACCAGCAGAGATCTCGGACAAACCTACGAGCAGTACTTC,CATSRDLGQTYEQYF
TRBD1,TRBJ2-7,TRBV6-5,TGTGCCAGCAGTTACTCGGGGACAGGGAACTACGAGCAGTACTTC,CASSYSGTGNYEQYF
TRBD2,TRBJ2-1,TRBV13,TGTGCCAGCAGCTTAGAGGTAGCGGGAGGGCCTAACGTCAATGAGCAGTTCTTC,CASSLEVAGGPNVNEQFF
TRBD2,TRBJ2-1,TRBV27,TGTGCCAGCAGTCCACGGACTAGCGGGAGGACCTACAATGAGCAGTTCTTC,CASSPRTSGRTYNEQFF
TRBD1,TRBJ1-1,TRBV5-1,TGCGCCAGCAGCTTAGGACAGGTTGTGTCTGAAGCTTTCTTT,CASSLGQVVSEAFF
-,TRBJ2-7,TRBV2,TGTGCCAGCAGCGACGGCGCGGGGAGAGGGTCCTACGAGCAGTACTTC,CASSDGAGRGSYEQYF
-,TRBJ2-7,TRBV5-6,TGTGCCAGCAGCCCAACTACAGGGAGCTCCTACGAGCAGTACTTC,CASSPTTGSSYEQYF
TRBD1,TRBJ1-3,TRBV19,TGTGCCAGTAGAATGACAGGGGAGGCTGGAAACACCATATATTTT,CASRMTGEAGNTIYF
-,TRBJ1-1,TRBV9,TGTGCCAGCAGCCCCCGACAGGAGACGAACACTGAAGTTTTCTTT,CASSPRQETNTEVFF
-,TRBJ1-3,TRBV5-4,TGTGCCAGCAGCTTGGGGGGCCAGGGGTACTCTGGAAACACCATATATTTT,CASSLGGQGYSGNTIYF
TRBD1,TRBJ1-2,TRBV5-1,TGCGCCAGCAGCGCCGCCGGGACAGCCAACTATGGCTACACCTTC,CASSAAGTANYGYTF
-,TRBJ2-7,TRBV4-1,TGCGCCAGCAGCCAAACCCAGGCTCTCTACGAGCAGTACTTC,CASSQTQALYEQYF
-,TRBJ2-7,TRBV19,TGTGCCAGTAGTATGCGGATGAGTAGCCCCCCAAACTCCTACGAGCAGTACTTC,CASSMRMSSPPNSYEQYF
TRBD1,TRBJ1-2,TRBV7-9,TGTGCCAGCAGCTTCGGACAGGGTTTCTCCGGCTACACCTTC,CASSFGQGFSGYTF
-,TRBJ2-3,TRBV30,TGTGCCTGGAGTCTGTCCACAGATACGCAGTATTTT,CAWSLSTDTQYF
-,TRBJ1-5,TRBV28,TGTGCCAGCAGTTTGCCCTCACACCGTAATCAGCCCCAGCATTTT,CASSLPSHRNQPQHF
-,TRBJ1-5,TRBV18,TGTGCCAGCTCACCACGGTCGATGGCGTCAGCGGATAGCAATCAGCCCCAGCATTTT,CASSPRSMASADSNQPQHF
TRBD2,TRBJ2-5,TRBV7-9,TGTGCCAGCAGCTTAGCCAGCGGGGAAACATTGGGTCCCCAAGAGACCCAGTACTTC,CASSLASGETLGPQETQYF
-,TRBJ2-1,TRBV11-3,TGTGCCAGCAGCCGAGGGAATGAGCAGTTCTTC,CASSRGNEQFF
-,TRBJ1-2,TRBV6-5,TGTGCCAGCAGTTACGCCCGCCCGGGGGGTCATGGCTACACCTTC,CASSYARPGGHGYTF
-,TRBJ2-7,TRBV19,TGTGCCAGTAGTACCGGAACCGGGACACCGACCTACGAGCAGTACTTC,CASSTGTGTPTYEQYF